This T cell receptor (beta chain) was recovered during a study of beta chain features in type 1 diabetes. Regarding the study as a whole: In the patient group, naive, central memory and Treg TCRB repertoires seemed more alike than in the healthy donor group. Any HLA-type effect on TCRB rearrangement remained unresolved here. Insertions at VDJ junctions were less frequent in type 1 diabetes patients. These patients also deleted more nucleotides at the same junctions.

Blood was collected once per donor into heparin, averaging about 116 mL. As regards this clone: Its antigen is not identified.

As every portion of the isolated RNA was reverse transcribed, the sequencing read expressed TCRB transcripts. The assay was immunoSEQ multiplex PCR, and TCRdb's table has in-frame clones only and misses some. The sample carries 220,000 or so clones, roughly 70% recorded once. Trimming took 3 bases from V and 1 from J, leaving 26 bases between them. This CDR3 comprises 19 residues. CDR1 and CDR2 from the germline V gene are SQVTM and ANQGSEA. The chain is built from TRBV29-1 and TRBJ2-3, with D possibly TRBD2 on 8 matching bases. This receptor was identified in a man aged 25-45 years in good health. The specimen sequenced was naive CD4+ T cells from blood. CDR3: CSVESLRDSGSVGTDTQYF. CDR3 sequence (DNA): TGCAGCGTTGAGTCCCTGAGGGACAGCGGGAGTGTGGGCACAGATACGCAGTATTTT.